A selection of T cell receptor beta chains follows, all from one sample in a study of cytomegalovirus exposure and HLA in healthy donors. The data were produced by immunoSEQ multiplex PCR, yet TCRdb's version contains in-frame clones alone and is incomplete. The table lists 95,000 to 130,000 clones, around 74% of them singletons. Source material: PBMCs. The receptors originated from a woman under 30 in good health and CMV-seronegative. Each CDR3 is given with its conserved first and last residue. The D gene is left open where the match is weak. Size is stated for part of the rows, as once, few or many counts, or as a class when the clone is expanded.

d_call	clone_size	v_call	cdr3_length	j_call	cdr3_aa	cdr3_nt
.	.	TRBV5-1	14	TRBJ1-1	CASSAYSRNTEAFF	TGCGCCAGCAGCGCCTACTCAAGGAACACTGAAGCTTTCTTT
TRBD1	.	TRBV5-1	12	TRBJ1-1	CASSMTGGEAFF	TGCGCCAGCAGCATGACAGGGGGTGAAGCTTTCTTT
TRBD1	.	TRBV7-6	15	TRBJ1-1	CASSLSAAGGTEAFF	TGTGCCAGCAGCCTTTCGGCGGCAGGGGGCACTGAAGCTTTCTTT
TRBD1	.	TRBV18	19	TRBJ2-6	CASSPIWGQGFAGANVLTF	TGTGCCAGCTCACCGATTTGGGGACAGGGGTTCGCTGGGGCCAACGTCCTGACTTTC
.	few	TRBV14	14	TRBJ1-6	CASSQEIDNSPLHF	TGTGCCAGCAGCCAAGAAATCGATAATTCACCCCTCCACTTT
.	.	TRBV29-1	13	TRBJ2-5	CSVDRATEETQYF	TGCAGCGTTGATCGAGCGACAGAAGAGACCCAGTACTTC
.	.	TRBV23-1	16	TRBJ1-1	CASSLRRGVLNTEAFF	TGCGCCAGCAGTCTCCGTCGGGGGGTCTTGAACACTGAAGCTTTCTTT
TRBD2	few	TRBV5-4	15	TRBJ2-7	CASSSQRGGLGEQYF	TGTGCCAGCAGCTCCCAGCGGGGGGGCCTTGGGGAGCAGTACTTC
TRBD1	.	TRBV7-2	13	TRBJ2-7	CASTTGGAYEQYF	TGTGCCAGCACCACAGGGGGAGCCTACGAGCAGTACTTC
.	.	TRBV6-1	14	TRBJ1-5	CASSEATANQPQHF	TGTGCCAGCAGTGAAGCGACAGCGAATCAGCCCCAGCATTTT
.	.	TRBV18	12	TRBJ2-3	CASSSSTDTQYF	TGTGCCAGCTCATCTAGCACAGATACGCAGTATTTT
TRBD1	.	TRBV12-5	12	TRBJ1-1	CASGLWQGARTF	TGTGCTAGTGGTTTATGGCAGGGGGCGCGTACCTTT
TRBD2	.	TRBV7-9	16	TRBJ2-1	CASSSWGGTPYNEQFF	TGTGCCAGCAGCTCCTGGGGAGGGACCCCTTACAATGAGCAGTTCTTC
TRBD1	.	TRBV2	13	TRBJ1-1	CASSQDRGTEAFF	TGTGCCAGCAGCCAAGACAGGGGCACTGAAGCTTTCTTT
.	.	TRBV5-1	16	TRBJ1-4	CASSLGAQVTNEKLFF	TGCGCCAGCAGCTTGGGGGCACAGGTGACTAATGAAAAACTGTTTTTT
TRBD1	.	TRBV19	16	TRBJ1-4	CASSARGDRLNEKLFF	TGTGCCAGTAGTGCCCGAGGGGACAGACTTAATGAAAAACTGTTTTTT
TRBD2	.	TRBV7-9	15	TRBJ2-7	CSSSLALAASYEQYF	TGTTCCAGCAGCTTAGCCCTAGCGGCTTCCTACGAGCAGTACTTC